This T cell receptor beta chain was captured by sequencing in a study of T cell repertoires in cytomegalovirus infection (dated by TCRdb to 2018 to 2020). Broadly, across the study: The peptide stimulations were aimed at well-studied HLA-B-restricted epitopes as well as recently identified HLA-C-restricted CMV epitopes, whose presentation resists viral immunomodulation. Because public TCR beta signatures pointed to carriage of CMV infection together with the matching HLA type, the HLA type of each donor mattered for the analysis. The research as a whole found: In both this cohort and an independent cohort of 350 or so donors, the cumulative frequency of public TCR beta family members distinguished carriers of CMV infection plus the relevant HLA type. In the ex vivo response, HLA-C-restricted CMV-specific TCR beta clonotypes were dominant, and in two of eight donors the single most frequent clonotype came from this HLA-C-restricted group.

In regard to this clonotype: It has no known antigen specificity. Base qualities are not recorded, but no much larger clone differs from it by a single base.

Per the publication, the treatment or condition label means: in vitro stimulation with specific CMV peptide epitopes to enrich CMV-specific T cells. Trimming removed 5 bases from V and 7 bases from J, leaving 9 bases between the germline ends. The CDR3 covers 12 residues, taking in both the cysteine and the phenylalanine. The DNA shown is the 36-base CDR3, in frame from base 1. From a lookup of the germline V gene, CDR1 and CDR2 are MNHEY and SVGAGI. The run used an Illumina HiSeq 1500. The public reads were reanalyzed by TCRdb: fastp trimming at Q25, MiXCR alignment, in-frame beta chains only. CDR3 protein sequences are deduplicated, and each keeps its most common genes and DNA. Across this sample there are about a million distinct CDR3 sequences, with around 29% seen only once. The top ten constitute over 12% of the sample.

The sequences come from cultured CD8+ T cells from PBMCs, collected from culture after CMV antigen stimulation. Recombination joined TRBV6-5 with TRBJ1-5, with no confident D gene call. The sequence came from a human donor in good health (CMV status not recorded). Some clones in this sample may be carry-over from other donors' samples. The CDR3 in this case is CASSETRQPQHF. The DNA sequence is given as TGTGCCAGCAGTGAGACGAGGCAGCCCCAGCATTTT.